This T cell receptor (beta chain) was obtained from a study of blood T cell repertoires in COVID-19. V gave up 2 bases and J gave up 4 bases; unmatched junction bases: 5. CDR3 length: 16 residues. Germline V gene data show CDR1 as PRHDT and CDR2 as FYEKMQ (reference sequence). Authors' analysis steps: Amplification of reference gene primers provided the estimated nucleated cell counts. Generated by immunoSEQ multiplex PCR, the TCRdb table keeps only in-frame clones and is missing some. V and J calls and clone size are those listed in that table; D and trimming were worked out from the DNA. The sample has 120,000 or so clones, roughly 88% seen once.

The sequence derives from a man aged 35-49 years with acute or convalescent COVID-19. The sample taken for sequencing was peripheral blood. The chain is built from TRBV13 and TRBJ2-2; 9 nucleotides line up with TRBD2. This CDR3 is CASSLPSGRSTGELFF. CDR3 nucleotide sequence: TGTGCCAGCAGCTTACCCAGCGGGAGGAGCACCGGGGAGCTGTTTTTT. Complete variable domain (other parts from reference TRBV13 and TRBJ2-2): AAGVIQSPRHLIKEKRETATLKCYPIPRHDTVYWYQQGPGQDPQFLISFYEKMQSDKGSIPDRFSAQQFSDYHSELNMSSLELGDSALYFCASSLPSGRSTGELFFGEGSRLTVL.